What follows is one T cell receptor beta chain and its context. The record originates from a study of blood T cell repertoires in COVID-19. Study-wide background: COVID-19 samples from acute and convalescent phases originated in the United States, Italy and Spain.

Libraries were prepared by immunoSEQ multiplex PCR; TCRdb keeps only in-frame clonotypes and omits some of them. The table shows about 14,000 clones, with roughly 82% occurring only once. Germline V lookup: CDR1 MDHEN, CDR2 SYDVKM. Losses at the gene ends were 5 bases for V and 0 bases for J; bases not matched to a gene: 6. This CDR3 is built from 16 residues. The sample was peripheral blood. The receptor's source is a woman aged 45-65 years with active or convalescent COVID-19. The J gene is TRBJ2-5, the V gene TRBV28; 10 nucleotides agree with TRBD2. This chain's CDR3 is CASSPPGLANQETQYF. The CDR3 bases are TGTGCCAGCAGTCCTCCGGGACTAGCGAACCAAGAGACCCAGTACTTC.